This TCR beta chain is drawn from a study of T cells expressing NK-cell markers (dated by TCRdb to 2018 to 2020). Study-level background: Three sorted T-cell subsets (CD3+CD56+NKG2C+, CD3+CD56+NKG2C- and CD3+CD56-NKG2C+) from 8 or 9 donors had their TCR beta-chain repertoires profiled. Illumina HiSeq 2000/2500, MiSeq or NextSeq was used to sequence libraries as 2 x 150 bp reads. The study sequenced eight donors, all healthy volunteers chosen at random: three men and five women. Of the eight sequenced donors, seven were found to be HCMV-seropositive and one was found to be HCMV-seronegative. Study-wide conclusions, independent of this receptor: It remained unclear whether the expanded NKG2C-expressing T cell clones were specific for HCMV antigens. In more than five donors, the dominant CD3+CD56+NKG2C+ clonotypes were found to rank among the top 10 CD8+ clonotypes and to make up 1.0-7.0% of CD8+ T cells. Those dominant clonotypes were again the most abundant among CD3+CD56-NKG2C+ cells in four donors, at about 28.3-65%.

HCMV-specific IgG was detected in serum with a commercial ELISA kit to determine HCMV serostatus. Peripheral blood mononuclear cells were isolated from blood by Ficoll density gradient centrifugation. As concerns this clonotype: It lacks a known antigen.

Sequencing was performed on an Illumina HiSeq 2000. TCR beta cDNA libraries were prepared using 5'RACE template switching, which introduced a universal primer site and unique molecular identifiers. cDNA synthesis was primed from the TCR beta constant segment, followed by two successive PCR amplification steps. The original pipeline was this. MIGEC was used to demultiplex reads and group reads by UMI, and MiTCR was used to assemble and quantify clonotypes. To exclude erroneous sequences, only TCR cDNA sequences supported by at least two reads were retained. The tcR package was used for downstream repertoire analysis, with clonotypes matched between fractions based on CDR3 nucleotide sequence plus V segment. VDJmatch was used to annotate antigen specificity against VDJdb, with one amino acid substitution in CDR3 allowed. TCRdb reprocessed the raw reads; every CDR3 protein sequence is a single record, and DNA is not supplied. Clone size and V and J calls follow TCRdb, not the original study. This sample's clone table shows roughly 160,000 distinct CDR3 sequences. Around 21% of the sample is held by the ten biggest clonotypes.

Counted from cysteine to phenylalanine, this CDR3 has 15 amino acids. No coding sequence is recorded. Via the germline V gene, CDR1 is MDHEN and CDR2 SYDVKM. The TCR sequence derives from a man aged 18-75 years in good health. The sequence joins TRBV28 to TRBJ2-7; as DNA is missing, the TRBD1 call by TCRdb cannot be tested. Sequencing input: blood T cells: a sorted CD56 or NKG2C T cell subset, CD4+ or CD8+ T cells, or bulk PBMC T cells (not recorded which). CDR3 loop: CASSPIPPGNYEQYF.